This TCR beta chain was sequenced for a study of human T cells and chemical hapten exposure. In the study overall: Minor volume differences among pooled libraries chiefly drove per-sample TCR yield variation. Study-wide results and caveats: Those TCRs sitting above 1 in 1000 frequency stayed the same with DPC sensitization.

The time point here: patch test 1, 2 weeks after DPC sensitization. Treatment described: therapeutic diphenylcyclopropenone sensitization with weekly scalp DPC. This clonotype turned up a few times. Its target is not known. Original handling: Sample-level TCR yields exhibited a median of approximately 89,000, with a range of 23,224 to 690,600. TCRdb used MiXCR to reprocess the RACE reads, holding one entry per CDR3 protein. The V and J calls and clone size come from TCRdb's table, not from the authors' own analysis. There are some 110,000 distinct CDR3 sequences in the sample; 12% occur only once, and 1.4% lies in the top ten. The CDR3 loop spans 17 amino acids.

The sample in question was whole blood, obtained in connection with sensitization to the hapten diphenylcyclopropenone (DPC). The TCR originated in a woman aged 45-60 years with alopecia areata. Some clones in this sample may be carry-over from other donors' samples. The rearrangement uses TRBV21-1 and TRBJ2-7; the table's D call TRBD2 went unverified against the DNA. TRBV21-1 is a documented pseudogene. The CDR3 protein is CASSNYKIRGTTHEQYF. DNA for the CDR3: TGTGCCAGCAGCAATTATAAGATCCGCGGGACTACCCACGAGCAGTACTTC.